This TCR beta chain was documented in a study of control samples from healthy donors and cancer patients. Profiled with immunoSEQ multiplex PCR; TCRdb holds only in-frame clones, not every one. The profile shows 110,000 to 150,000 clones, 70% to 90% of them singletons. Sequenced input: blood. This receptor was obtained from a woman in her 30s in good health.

As DNA, the CDR3 is TGTGCCAGCTTATACAGGGGGAACACTGAAGCTTTCTTT. Its protein is CASLYRGNTEAFF. The gene calls are TRBV2 and TRBJ1-1; TRBD1 matches at 7 bases. Germline CDR1 and CDR2: SNHLY and FYNNEI. V lost 8 bases, J lost 1 base, and 4 bases stayed unmatched. The CDR3 is 13 residues long.